Presented here are 3 T cell receptor beta chains from one specimen sequenced in a study of identical twins. TCRdb reprocessed the 5' RACE reads via MiXCR and lists one record per CDR3 protein. The sample has approximately 530,000 distinct CDR3 sequences, 20% to 25% seen once. Separately, the same data were catalogued under a study of yellow fever vaccine responses in identical twins.

Sequenced input: CD4+ T cells sorted from blood. The receptors come from a woman aged 18-30 years in good health.

This clonotype was counted a few times. The chain has TRBV9 and TRBJ2-7; D is undetermined. CDR1 is SGDLS, CDR2 YYNGEE, per germline. The CDR3 covers 14 residues. The V gene lost 0 bases and the J gene lost 0 bases, with 7 bases spanning the gap. The CDR3 reads CASSVDYYSYEQYF. The CDR3 DNA follows: TGTGCCAGCAGCGTAGACTATTACTCCTACGAGCAGTACTTC.

The chain is built from TRBV7-2 and TRBJ2-7; D is unresolved. Germline CDR1 is SGHTA and CDR2 is FQGNSA. Trimming took 6 bases from V and 7 from J, leaving 10 bases between them. CDR3 length equals 11 residues. The CDR3: CASSPAKEQYF. The CDR3 DNA reads as TGTGCCAGCAGTCCAGCGAAAGAGCAGTACTTC. Variable domain in full (rest from reference TRBV7-2 and TRBJ2-7): GAGVSQSPSNKVTEKGKDVELRCDPISGHTALYWYRQSLGQGLEFLIYFQGNSAPDKSGLPSDRFSAERTGGSVSTLTIQRTQQEDSAVYLCASSPAKEQYFGPGTRLTVT.

J is TRBJ2-3 and V is TRBV7-2; 15 bases map to TRBD2. V lost 5 bases to trimming and J lost 14 bases; unmatched junction nucleotides: 11. The germline gives CDR1 SGHTA, CDR2 FQGNSA. The CDR3 totals 15 residues. In DNA form, the CDR3 reads TGTGCCAGCAGCCCGCTGGGACTAGCGGGGGGCGTGGGGTATTTT. Protein product: CASSPLGLAGGVGYF.